Listed here are 21 T cell receptor beta chains from one sample, sequenced in a study of T cell clonality in common variable immunodeficiency. Sequencing was performed with immunoSEQ multiplex PCR; in TCRdb, only in-frame clones are kept and a portion is missing. There are 80,000 or so clones in the sample, none observed a single time. Source material: peripheral blood mononuclear cells. These receptors all come from a person between 18 and 75 years old in good health.

This clone showed up many times. CDR3 region: CASNTGIEPQHF. Incomplete CDR3 DNA: TGTGCCAGTAATACAGGGATAGAGCCC. The chain carries TRBV19 and TRBJ1-5; the D gene is possibly TRBD1 (6 bases). The read comes to an end 3 residues before the CDR3 does, leaving the germline J gene to fill in the end. The CDR3 totals 12 residues. Germline values: CDR1 LNHDA, CDR2 SQIVND (reference sequence). Trimming removed 7 bases from V and 8 bases from J, with 12 bases in between.

In this sample, this clone turned up many times. Read coverage stops 3 residues before the CDR3 terminus; the germline J gene supplies the remainder. The chain links TRBV6-2 or TRBV6-3 to TRBJ2-1, with TRBD2 matching 9 bases. Germline V gives CDR1 MNHEY, CDR2 SVGEGT. J was trimmed by 1 base and V by 6 bases; bases with no gene match: 4. The CDR3 contains 15 residues. The CDR3 here is CASRPSGKSYNEQFF. Partial CDR3 DNA: TGTGCCAGCAGACCTAGCGGGAAGTCCTACAATGAG.

This clone was found many times. The sequence runs out 3 residues before the end of the CDR3; the remainder is reconstructed from the germline J gene. The same CDR3 arises from other DNA sequences in this sample as well. V is TRBV20-1 and J is TRBJ1-4, with a tentative D call TRBD1 (6 bases). V dropped 6 bases and J dropped 8 bases, with 13 bases sitting between them. The CDR3 loop spans 12 amino acids. CDR1 and CDR2 from the germline V gene are DFQATT and SNEGSKA (reference sequence). This CDR3 is CSAAGGREKLFF. Incomplete CDR3 DNA: TGCAGTGCAGCGGGGGGCCGAGAAAAA.

This clone was seen only a few times. The CDR3 end lies 3 residues beyond the end of the read and is filled in from the germline J gene. The rearrangement joins TRBV7-9 to TRBJ2-1; D is possibly TRBD1 (6 bases). Deletions cut 5 bases from V and 9 bases from J, with 20 bases between. Looked up from germline, CDR1 is SEHNR and CDR2 is FQNEAQ (reference sequence). This CDR3 has 15 residues. The covered CDR3 bases are TGTGCCAGCAGCCCTCCAGGCAGGGGTCCTCTTGAG. The encoded protein is CASSPPGRGPLE. The full CDR3 reads CASSPPGRGPLEQFF.

This clone was observed many times. The read gets to within 3 residues of the CDR3 end, and the germline J gene fills in the rest. V usage is TRBV10-1 and J usage is TRBJ2-1; 9 nucleotides align to TRBD2. This CDR3 region has 17 residues. Germline-derived CDR1 and CDR2 are WNHNN and SYGVQD (reference sequence). V lost 0 bases, J lost 7 bases, and 10 bases stayed unmatched. This CDR3 is CASSESLSGRSGNEQFF. CDR3 DNA (partial): TGCGCCAGCAGTGAGTCGCTTAGCGGGAGATCGGGGAATGAG.

This clone was recorded many times. Coverage ceases 3 residues before the CDR3 finishes, and the germline J gene fills in the end. The chain recombines TRBV7-9 with TRBJ2-5; perhaps TRBD1 as D (6 bases). Germline assignment: CDR1 SEHNR and CDR2 FQNEAQ (reference sequence). Trimming removed 1 base at V and 2 bases at J, with 11 bases between. The length of the CDR3 is 15 residues. The DNA read from the CDR3 is TGTGCCAGCAGCTTAGGGGGCAGGGGACAAGAGACC. Translating it yields CASSLGGRGQET. The whole CDR3 is CASSLGGRGQETQYF.

In its sample, this clone was seen many times. The CDR3 end is not reached by the read, which stops 3 residues before it; the germline J gene fills it in. The J gene is TRBJ2-3, the V gene TRBV6-2 or TRBV6-3; 9 nucleotides match TRBD1. CDR1 and CDR2 (germline): MNHEY, SVGEGT. J gave up 4 bases and V 7 bases, and 9 bases lay outside the gene matches. The length of the CDR3 is 15 residues. The CDR3 bases that were read are TGTGCCAGCAACCTACTGACAGGGGGTGCAGATACG. This translates into CASNLLTGGADT. The CDR3 reads in full as CASNLLTGGADTQYF.

This clone showed up many times. The CDR3 DNA, read in part, is TGCGCCAGCAGTGCAACCGGGAGACTAGGTCCCGGGGAG. Translated: CASSATGRLGPGE. The CDR3, in full, reads CASSATGRLGPGELFF. This chain connects TRBV10-1 to TRBJ2-2, with D possibly TRBD2 on 6 matching bases. The read ends 3 residues shy of where the CDR3 ends; the end is completed using the germline J gene. V lost 4 bases and J lost 6, with 18 bases in between. Germline V CDR1 and CDR2: WNHNN, SYGVQD (reference sequence). CDR3 length: 16 residues.

This clone was counted ten times or more. The read terminates 3 residues ahead of where the CDR3 ends, so the germline J gene completes it. The chain couples TRBV7-6 to TRBJ1-4, with TRBD1 as a possible D gene (5 bases). The CDR3 loop spans 15 amino acids. The V end was cut by 6 bases, the J end by 2 bases, with 13 bases between. Germline V lookup: CDR1 SGHVS, CDR2 FNYEAQ. CDR3 in amino acids: CASSSTVYTNEKLFF. CDR3 DNA, as far as it was read: TGTGCCAGCAGTTCGACAGTTTATACTAATGAAAAA.

This clone was observed at least ten times. Relative to the germline gene, one junction end is altered; a read error may explain this. Sequencing ends 3 residues short of the CDR3 end; the germline J gene provides the rest. V usage is TRBV4-2 and J usage is TRBJ2-7; D unresolved. In germline, CDR1 is LGHNA, CDR2 YNFKEQ. There are 15 residues in the CDR3. CDR3 amino acids: CASSQGLEPPYEQYF. The CDR3 DNA, read in part, is TGCGCCAGCAGCCAAGGTCTTGAGCCGCCCTACGAG.

This clone came up many times. The read gets to within 3 residues of the CDR3 end, and the germline J gene fills in the rest. The V call is TRBV14, the J call TRBJ2-2, with D hard to call. The V end was cut by 4 bases, the J end by 4 bases, with 7 bases between. CDR1 is SGHDN and CDR2 is FVKESK in the germline V gene. This CDR3 is built from 13 residues. The sequenced part of the CDR3 DNA is TGTGCCAGCAGCCTATGGGCCACCGGGGAG. This sequence encodes CASSLWATGE. The whole CDR3 protein reads CASSLWATGELFF.

At least ten counts were recorded for this clone. Read data end 3 residues before the CDR3 end; the end is taken from the germline J gene. The chain combines TRBV7-2 with TRBJ2-3, with D possibly being TRBD1 (6 bases). Trimming removed 3 bases from V and 0 bases from J, with 10 bases in between. Germline V gene data show CDR1 as SGHTA and CDR2 as FQGNSA. CDR3 size: 15 residues. CDR3 DNA, as far as it was read: TGTGCCAGCAGCTTTCGACAGGCGAGCACAGATACG. The encoded protein is CASSFRQASTDT. The whole CDR3 reads CASSFRQASTDTQYF.

This clone was detected many times. Read sequence stops 3 residues before the CDR3 end, and the germline J gene provides the missing end. This chain connects TRBV7-2 to TRBJ1-2, with 8 bases that match TRBD1. Germline V gives CDR1 SGHTA, CDR2 FQGNSA. The CDR3 extends over 15 amino acids. The CDR3: CASSPSRDRRGGYTF. The DNA read from the CDR3 is TGTGCCAGCAGCCCTTCGAGGGACAGGAGAGGGGGC.

Ten or more counts support this clone. Read data end 3 residues before the CDR3 end; the end is taken from the germline J gene. V usage is TRBV6-2 or TRBV6-3 and J usage is TRBJ2-7; a possible D gene is TRBD1 (6 bases). V lost 5 bases, J lost 6 bases, and 17 bases lay in between. CDR1 MNHEY and CDR2 SVGEGT come from the germline V gene. The CDR3 totals 14 residues. CDR3 in amino acids: CASSIQGHSVEQYF. The covered CDR3 bases are TGTGCCAGCAGTATACAGGGTCATAGCGTCGAG.

This clone was found many times. The CDR3 end lies 3 residues beyond the end of the read and is filled in from the germline J gene. This chain uses TRBV7-3 with TRBJ2-3; D perhaps matches TRBD2 (5 bases). CDR1 is SGHTA and CDR2 is FQGTGA in the germline V gene. CDR3 length: 14 amino acids. The V gene lost 7 bases and the J gene lost 4 bases, with 15 bases spanning the gap. CDR3 loop: CASTPGSVADTQYF. CDR3 DNA, as far as it was read: TGTGCCAGCACCCCGGGGAGCGTCGCAGATACG.

This clone was seen many times. The read falls 3 residues short of the CDR3 end, and the missing part is taken from the germline J gene. The chain links TRBV5-1 to TRBJ2-4, with TRBD2 matching 12 bases. Germline loops: CDR1 SGHRS, CDR2 YFSETQ. CDR3 length: 13 residues. The trim removed 7 bases at V and 7 bases at J, leaving 3 bases unmatched. The CDR3 reads CASSSGRVNIQYF. The sequenced part of the CDR3 DNA is TGCGCCAGCTCTAGCGGGAGGGTCAACATT.

This clone occurred many times. CDR3 DNA, as far as it was read: TGTGCCAGTAGTATCCAGTCTGGGGGACTTGAG. This codes for CASSIQSGGLE. The complete CDR3 reads CASSIQSGGLEQFF. The chain joins TRBV19 to TRBJ2-1; the D gene is possibly TRBD2 (6 bases). The read terminates 3 residues before the CDR3 end, so the remaining end is supplied by the germline J gene. The CDR3 runs to 14 residues. The V and J ends lost 3 bases and 9 bases respectively, with 15 bases between them. The V gene's germline CDR1 is LNHDA and CDR2 SQIVND (reference sequence).

Concerning this clone: Read coverage stops 3 residues before the CDR3 terminus; the germline J gene supplies the remainder. This chain uses TRBV7-2 with TRBJ2-5; 8 nucleotides line up with TRBD1. CDR1 and CDR2 from the germline V gene are SGHTA and FQGNSA. This CDR3 has 16 residues. The CDR3 is CASSLAGQGADKTQYF. Incomplete CDR3 DNA: TGTGCCAGCAGCTTAGCGGGGCAGGGGGCGGATAAAACC.

This clone was detected ten times or more. The CDR3 end falls 3 residues outside the read, so it is completed with the germline J gene. The chain combines TRBV10-3 with TRBJ2-7, with D possibly being TRBD2 (6 bases). This CDR3 comprises 14 residues. Deletions cut 5 bases from V and 4 bases from J, with 15 bases between. Per the germline V gene, CDR1 is ENHRY and CDR2 is SYGVKD. The CDR3 region is CAISYDTGLYEQYF. The CDR3 DNA, read in part, is TGTGCCATCAGTTACGACACAGGACTATACGAG.

In its sample, this clone was seen many times. The missing CDR3 end, 3 residues past where the read stops, is filled in from the germline J gene. The rearrangement links TRBV18 to TRBJ1-1; 8 nucleotides line up with TRBD1. This CDR3 has 16 amino acids. Germline loops: CDR1 KGHSH, CDR2 LQKENI. V was pared by 0 bases and J by 5 bases, with 8 bases of the junction left unmatched. The covered CDR3 bases are TGTGCCAGCTCACCACCCCAACAGGGGGGAGGGACTGAA. Protein sequence: CASSPPQQGGGTE. The whole CDR3 protein is CASSPPQQGGGTEAFF.

There are many counts of this clone. The CDR3 extends 3 residues past the end of the read, so its final part is completed from the germline J gene. V usage is TRBV19 and J usage is TRBJ1-2; D call uncertain. Trimming took 5 bases from V and 3 from J, leaving 19 bases between them. Germline CDR1 reads LNHDA; CDR2 reads SQIVND (reference sequence). This CDR3 has 16 residues. CDR3 loop: CASSPRGGGSYYGYTF. The covered CDR3 bases are TGTGCCAGTAGTCCCCGGGGAGGAGGCTCCTACTATGGC.